This T cell receptor beta chain is drawn from a study of shared clonotypes between healthy human individuals. Study background: Sampling drew on donors who were a couple of women and three men aged 18 to 49.

The sample holds one count of this clone. Its antigen is unknown. Repertoires were generated with immunoSEQ multiplex PCR, while TCRdb's copy carries only in-frame clones and drops some. The sample carries about 600,000 clones, roughly 98% recorded once. CDR1 is SGHRS and CDR2 is YFSETQ in the germline V gene. CDR3 size: 17 residues. V shed 0 bases and J 1 base; nucleotides not matched to a gene: 5. Naive CD8 isolation took CD45RO-negative cells positively selected for CCR7 and excluded terminally differentiated effector memory CD45RA+ cells. Only Caucasian adults living in Nashville, Tennessee made up the donor group. Study-level results: Sampling included only blood; tissue repertoires likely differ. The study found approximately 5% of naive CD4 clonotypes shared across several donors.

What was sequenced was naive CD8+ T cells sorted from blood. The gene calls are TRBV5-1 and TRBJ2-1; 9 bases fit TRBD2. This receptor was taken from a man aged 25-45 years in good health. CDR3 bases: TGCGCCAGCAGCTTGGTGGCTAGCGGGAATTCCTACAATGAGCAGTTCTTC. This sequence encodes CASSLVASGNSYNEQFF.